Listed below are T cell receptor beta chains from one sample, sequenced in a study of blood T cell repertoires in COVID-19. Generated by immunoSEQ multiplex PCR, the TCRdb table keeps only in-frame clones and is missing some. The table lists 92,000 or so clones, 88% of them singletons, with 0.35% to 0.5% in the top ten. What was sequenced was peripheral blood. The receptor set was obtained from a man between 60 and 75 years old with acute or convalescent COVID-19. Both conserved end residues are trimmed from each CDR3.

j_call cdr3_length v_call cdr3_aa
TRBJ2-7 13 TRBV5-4 ASSLRGQGVPEQY
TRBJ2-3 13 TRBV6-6 ASSSGQGITDTQY
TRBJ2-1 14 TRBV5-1 ASSLAGQGAFGEQF
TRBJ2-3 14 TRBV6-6 ASRRSASASTDTQY
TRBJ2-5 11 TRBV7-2 ASSLDSAETQY
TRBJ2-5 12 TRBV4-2 ASSQALAVETQY
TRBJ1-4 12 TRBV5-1 ASSSGQGHEKLF
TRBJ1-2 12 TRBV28 ASSLGQGSGGYT
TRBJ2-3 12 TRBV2 ASSRPGNTDTQY
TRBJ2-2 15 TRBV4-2 ASSQAPTERRGGELF
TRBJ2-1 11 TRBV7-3 ASSLSEEGEQF
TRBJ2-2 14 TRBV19 ASHPRDRMNTGELF
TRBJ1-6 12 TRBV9 ASSIQGAGSPLH
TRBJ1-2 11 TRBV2 ASSVEESYGYT
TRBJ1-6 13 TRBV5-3 ARSLGTAGSSPLH
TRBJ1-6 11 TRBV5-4 ASSASPRAPLH
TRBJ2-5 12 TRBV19 ASSKRTAQETQY
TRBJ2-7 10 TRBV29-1 SGGTGRREQY